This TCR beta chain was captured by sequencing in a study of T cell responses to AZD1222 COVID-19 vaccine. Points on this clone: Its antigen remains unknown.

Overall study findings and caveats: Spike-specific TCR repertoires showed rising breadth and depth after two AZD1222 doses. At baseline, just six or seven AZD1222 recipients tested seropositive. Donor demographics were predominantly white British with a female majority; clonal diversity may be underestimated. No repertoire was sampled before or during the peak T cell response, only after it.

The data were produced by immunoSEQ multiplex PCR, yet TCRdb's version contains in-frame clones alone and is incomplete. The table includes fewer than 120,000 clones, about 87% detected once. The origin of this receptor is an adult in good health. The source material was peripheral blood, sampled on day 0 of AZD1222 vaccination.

This CDR3 is CASTGTGYGYTF. The CDR3 region has the DNA TGTGCCAGCACAGGGACCGGCTATGGCTACACCTTC. The V gene is TRBV2, the J gene TRBJ1-2; tentatively, D is TRBD1 (5 bases). Per the germline V gene, CDR1 is SNHLY and CDR2 is FYNNEI. The CDR3 runs to 12 residues. V was cut by 7 bases and J by 4 bases, with 10 bases left in between. Complete variable domain (other parts from reference TRBV2 and TRBJ1-2): EPEVTQTPSHQVTQMGQEVILRCVPISNHLYFYWYRQILGQKVEFLVSFYNNEISEKSEIFDDQFSVERPDGSNFTLKIRSTKLEDSAMYFCASTGTGYGYTFGSGTRLTVV.